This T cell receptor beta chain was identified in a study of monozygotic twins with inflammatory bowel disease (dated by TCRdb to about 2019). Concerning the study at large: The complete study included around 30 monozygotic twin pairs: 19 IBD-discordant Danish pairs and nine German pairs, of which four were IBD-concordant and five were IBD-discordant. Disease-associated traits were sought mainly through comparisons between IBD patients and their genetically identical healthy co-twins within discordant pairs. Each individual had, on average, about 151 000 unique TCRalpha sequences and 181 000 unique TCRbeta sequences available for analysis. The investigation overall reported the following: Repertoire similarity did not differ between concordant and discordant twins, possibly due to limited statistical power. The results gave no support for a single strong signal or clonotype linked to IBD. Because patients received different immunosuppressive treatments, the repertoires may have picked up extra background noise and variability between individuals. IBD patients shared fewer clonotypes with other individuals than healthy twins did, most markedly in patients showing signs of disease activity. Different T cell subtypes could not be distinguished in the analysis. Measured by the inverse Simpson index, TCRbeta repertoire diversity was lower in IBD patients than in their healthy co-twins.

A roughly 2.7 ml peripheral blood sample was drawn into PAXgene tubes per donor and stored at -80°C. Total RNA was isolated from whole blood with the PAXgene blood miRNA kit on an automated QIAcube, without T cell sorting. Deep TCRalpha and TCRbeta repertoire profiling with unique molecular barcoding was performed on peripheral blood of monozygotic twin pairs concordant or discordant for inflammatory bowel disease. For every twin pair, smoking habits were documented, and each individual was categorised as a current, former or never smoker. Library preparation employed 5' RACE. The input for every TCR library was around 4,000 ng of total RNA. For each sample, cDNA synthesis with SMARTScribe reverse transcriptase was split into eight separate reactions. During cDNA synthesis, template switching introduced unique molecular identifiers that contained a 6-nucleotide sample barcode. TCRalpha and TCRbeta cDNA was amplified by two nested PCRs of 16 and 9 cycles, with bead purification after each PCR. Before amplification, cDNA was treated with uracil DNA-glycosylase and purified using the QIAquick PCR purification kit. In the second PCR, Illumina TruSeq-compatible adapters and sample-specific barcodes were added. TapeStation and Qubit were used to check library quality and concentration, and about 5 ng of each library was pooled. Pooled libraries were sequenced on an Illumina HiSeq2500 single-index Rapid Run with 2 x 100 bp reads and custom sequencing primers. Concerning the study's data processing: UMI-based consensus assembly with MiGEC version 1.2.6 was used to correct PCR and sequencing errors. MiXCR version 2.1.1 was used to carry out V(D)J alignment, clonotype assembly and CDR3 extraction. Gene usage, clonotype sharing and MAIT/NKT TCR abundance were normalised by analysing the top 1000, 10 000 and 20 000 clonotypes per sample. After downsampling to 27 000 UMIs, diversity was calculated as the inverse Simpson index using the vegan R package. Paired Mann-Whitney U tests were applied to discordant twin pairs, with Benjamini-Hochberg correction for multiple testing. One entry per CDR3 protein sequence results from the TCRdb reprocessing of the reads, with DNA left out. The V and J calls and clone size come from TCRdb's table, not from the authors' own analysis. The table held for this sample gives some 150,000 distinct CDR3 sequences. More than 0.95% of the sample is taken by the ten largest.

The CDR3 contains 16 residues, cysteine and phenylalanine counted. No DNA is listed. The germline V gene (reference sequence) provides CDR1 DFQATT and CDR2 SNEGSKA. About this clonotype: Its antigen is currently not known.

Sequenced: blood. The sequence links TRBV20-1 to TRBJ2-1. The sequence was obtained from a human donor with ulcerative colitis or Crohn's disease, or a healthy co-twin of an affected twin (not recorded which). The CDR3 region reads CSARDIVSNFYNEQFF.